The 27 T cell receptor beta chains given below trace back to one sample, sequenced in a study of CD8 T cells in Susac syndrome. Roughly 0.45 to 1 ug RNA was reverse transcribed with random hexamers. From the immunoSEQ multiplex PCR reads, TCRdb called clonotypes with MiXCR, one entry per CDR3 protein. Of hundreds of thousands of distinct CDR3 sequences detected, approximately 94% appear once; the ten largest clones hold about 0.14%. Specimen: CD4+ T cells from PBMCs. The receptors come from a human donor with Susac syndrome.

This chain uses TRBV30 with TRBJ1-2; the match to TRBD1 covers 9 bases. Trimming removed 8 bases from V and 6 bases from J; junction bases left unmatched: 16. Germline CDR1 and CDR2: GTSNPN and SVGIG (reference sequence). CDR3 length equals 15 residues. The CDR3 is CAGTGTGMAHDGYTF. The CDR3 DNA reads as TGTGCCGGGACAGGGACAGGGATGGCTCATGATGGCTACACCTTC.

The CDR3 coding sequence is TGTGCCAGCAGTTTACTCCCCGGCAGTCGAAACATTCAGTACTTC. This translates into CASSLLPGSRNIQYF. This chain joins TRBV12-3 or TRBV12-4 and TRBJ2-4; D remains unclear. V dropped 2 bases and J dropped 6 bases, with 14 bases sitting between them. CDR3 length: 15 residues.

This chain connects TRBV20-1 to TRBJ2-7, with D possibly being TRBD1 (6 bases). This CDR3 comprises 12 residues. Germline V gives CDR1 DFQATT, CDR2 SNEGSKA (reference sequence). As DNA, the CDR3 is TGCAGGGGCGGTCCACAGGGTTACGAGCAGTACTTC. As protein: CRGGPQGYEQYF.

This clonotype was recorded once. The CDR3, as DNA: TGTGCCAGCAGCTTAGTCGCTAGCGCAGAGACCCAGTACTTC. Its protein product is CASSLVASAETQYF. The chain uses TRBV7-2 and TRBJ2-5; perhaps TRBD2 as D (6 bases). Germline values: CDR1 SGHTA, CDR2 FQGNSA. V lost 1 base to trimming and J lost 4 bases, with 10 bases between them. The CDR3 is 14 residues long.

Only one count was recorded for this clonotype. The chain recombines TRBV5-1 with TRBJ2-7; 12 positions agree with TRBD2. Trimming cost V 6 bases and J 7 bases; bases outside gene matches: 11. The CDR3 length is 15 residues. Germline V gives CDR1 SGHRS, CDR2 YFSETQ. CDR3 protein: CASTPQPGLAGEQYF. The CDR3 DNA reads TGCGCCAGCACCCCTCAACCGGGACTAGCGGGTGAGCAGTACTTC.

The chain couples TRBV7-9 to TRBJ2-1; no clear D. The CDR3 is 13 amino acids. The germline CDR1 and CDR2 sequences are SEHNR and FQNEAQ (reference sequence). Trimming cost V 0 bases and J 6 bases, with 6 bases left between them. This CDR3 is CASSLAFINEQFF. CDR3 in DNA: TGTGCCAGCAGCTTAGCGTTTATCAATGAGCAGTTCTTC.

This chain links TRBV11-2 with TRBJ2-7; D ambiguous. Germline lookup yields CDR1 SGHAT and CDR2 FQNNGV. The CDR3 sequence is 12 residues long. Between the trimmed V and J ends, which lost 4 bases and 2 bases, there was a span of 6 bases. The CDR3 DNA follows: TGTGCCAGCAGCTCCGTTACCTACGAGCAGTACTTC. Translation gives CASSSVTYEQYF. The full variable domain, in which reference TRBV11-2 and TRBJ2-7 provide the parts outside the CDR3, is EAGVAQSPRYKIIEKRQSVAFWCNPISGHATLYWYQQILGQGPKLLIQFQNNGVVDDSQLPKDRFSAERLKGVDSTLKIQPAKLEDSAVYLCASSSVTYEQYFGPGTRLTVT.

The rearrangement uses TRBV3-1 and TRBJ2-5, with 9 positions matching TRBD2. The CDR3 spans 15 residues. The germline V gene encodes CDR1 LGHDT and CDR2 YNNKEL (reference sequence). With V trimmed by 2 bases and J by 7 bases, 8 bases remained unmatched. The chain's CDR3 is CASSQSGTSSGTQYF. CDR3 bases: TGTGCCAGCAGCCAATCCGGGACTAGCTCCGGGACCCAGTACTTC.

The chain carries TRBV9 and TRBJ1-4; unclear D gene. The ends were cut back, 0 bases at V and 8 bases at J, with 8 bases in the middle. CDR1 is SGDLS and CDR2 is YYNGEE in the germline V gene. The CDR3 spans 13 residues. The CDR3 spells CASSVDSGEKLFF. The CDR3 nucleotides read TGTGCCAGCAGCGTAGACTCGGGGGAAAAACTGTTTTTT.

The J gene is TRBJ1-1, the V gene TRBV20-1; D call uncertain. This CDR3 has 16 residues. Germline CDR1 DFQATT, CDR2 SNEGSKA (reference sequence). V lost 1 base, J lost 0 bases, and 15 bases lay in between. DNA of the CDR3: TGCAGTGCTAGAGGGGAGGTAAAGAATATGAACACTGAAGCTTTCTTT. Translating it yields CSARGEVKNMNTEAFF.

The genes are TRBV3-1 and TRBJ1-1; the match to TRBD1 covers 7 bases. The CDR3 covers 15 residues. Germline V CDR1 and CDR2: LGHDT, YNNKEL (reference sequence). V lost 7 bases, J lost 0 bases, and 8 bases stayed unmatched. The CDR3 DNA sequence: TGTGCCAGCACCTTAGGGGGCTCAATGAACACTGAAGCTTTCTTT. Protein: CASTLGGSMNTEAFF.

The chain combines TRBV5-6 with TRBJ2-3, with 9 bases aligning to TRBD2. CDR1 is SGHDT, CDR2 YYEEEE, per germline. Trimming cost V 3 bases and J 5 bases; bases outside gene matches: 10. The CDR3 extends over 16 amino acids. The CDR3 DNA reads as TGTGCCAGCAGCTCAGCTGGGCGGGGGGGCCTAGATACGCAGTATTTT. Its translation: CASSSAGRGGLDTQYF.

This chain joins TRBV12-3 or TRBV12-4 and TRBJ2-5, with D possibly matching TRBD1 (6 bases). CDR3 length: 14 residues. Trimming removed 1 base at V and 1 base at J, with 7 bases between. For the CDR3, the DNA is TGTGCCAGCAGTTTAGACAGGGTCCAAGAGACCCAGTACTTC. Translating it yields CASSLDRVQETQYF.

The CDR3 is CASSGEGLRAETQYF. The DNA of the CDR3 is TGTGCCAGCAGCGGGGAGGGGCTGCGGGCAGAGACCCAGTACTTC. The V gene is TRBV7-2, the J gene TRBJ2-5; 7 bases map to TRBD2. Unmatched junction bases numbered 10, after V lost 5 bases and J lost 4 bases. The CDR3 has 15 residues. Germline CDR1 and CDR2: SGHTA and FQGNSA.

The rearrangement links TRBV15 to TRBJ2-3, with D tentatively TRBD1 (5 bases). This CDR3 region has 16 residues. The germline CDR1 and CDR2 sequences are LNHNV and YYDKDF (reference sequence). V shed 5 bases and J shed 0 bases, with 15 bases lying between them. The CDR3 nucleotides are TGTGCCACCAGCCCCAGGGCCCAAACTAGCACAGATACGCAGTATTTT. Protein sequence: CATSPRAQTSTDTQYF.

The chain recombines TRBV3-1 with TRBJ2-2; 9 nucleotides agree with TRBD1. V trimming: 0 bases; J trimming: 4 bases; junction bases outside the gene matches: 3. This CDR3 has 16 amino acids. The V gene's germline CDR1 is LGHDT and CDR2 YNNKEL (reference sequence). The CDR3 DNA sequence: TGTGCCAGCAGCCAAGATCCGACAGGGGGCACCGGGGAGCTGTTTTTT. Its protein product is CASSQDPTGGTGELFF.

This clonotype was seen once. CDR3 nucleotide sequence: TGCGCCAGCAGCCAAGGCTGGGACAGCGAAAAACTGTTTTTT. It encodes CASSQGWDSEKLFF. This chain links TRBV4-1 with TRBJ1-4; TRBD1 aligns across 7 bases. CDR1 and CDR2 from the germline V gene are MGHRA and YSYEKL. Trimming at V came to 1 base and at J to 8 bases, leaving 4 bases not matched to a gene. The CDR3 is 14 amino acids.

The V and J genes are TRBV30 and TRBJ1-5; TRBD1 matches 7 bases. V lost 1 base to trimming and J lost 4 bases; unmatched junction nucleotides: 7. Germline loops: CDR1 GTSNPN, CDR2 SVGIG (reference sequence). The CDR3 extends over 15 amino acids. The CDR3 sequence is CAWSEGGFGNQPQHF. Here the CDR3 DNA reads TGTGCCTGGAGTGAAGGGGGCTTCGGAAATCAGCCCCAGCATTTT.

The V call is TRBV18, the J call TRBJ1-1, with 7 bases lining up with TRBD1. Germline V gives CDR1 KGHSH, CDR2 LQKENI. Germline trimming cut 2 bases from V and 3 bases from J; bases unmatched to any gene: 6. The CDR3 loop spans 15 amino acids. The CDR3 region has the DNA TGTGCCAGCTCACCATACAGGGGCCAGGACACTGAAGCTTTCTTT. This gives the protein CASSPYRGQDTEAFF.

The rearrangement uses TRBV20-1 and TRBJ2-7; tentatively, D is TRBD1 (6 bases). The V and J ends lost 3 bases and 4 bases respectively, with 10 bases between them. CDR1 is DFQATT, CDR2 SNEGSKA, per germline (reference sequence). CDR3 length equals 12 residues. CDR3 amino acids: CSARKQGYEQYF. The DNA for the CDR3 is TGCAGTGCTAGGAAACAGGGTTACGAGCAGTACTTC.

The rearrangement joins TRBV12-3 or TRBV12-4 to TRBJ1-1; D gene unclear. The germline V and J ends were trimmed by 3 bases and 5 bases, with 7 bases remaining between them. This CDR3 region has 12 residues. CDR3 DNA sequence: TGTGCCAGCAGTTTGACGGATACTGAAGCTTTCTTT. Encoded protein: CASSLTDTEAFF.

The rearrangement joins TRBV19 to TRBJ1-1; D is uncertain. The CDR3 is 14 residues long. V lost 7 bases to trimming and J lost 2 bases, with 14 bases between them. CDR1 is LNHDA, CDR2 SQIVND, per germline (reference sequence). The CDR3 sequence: CASTLGAPNTEAFF. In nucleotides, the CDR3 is TGTGCCAGTACCCTGGGAGCCCCCAACACTGAAGCTTTCTTT. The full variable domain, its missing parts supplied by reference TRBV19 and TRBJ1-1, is DGGITQSPKYLFRKEGQNVTLSCEQNLNHDAMYWYRQDPGQGLRLIYYSQIVNDFQKGDIAEGYSVSREKKESFPLTVTSAQKNPTAFYLCASTLGAPNTEAFFGQGTRLTVV.

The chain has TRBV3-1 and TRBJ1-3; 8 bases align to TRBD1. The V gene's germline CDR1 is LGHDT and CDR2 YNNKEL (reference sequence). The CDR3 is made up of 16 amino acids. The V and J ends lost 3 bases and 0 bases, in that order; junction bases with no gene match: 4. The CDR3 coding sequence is TGTGCCAGCAGCCAGATAGGACAGGGCTCTGGAAACACCATATATTTT. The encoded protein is CASSQIGQGSGNTIYF.

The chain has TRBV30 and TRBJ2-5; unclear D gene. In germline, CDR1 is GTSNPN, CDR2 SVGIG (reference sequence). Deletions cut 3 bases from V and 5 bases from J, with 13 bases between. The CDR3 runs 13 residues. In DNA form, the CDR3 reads TGTGCCTGGAGCCCTCCTGGGCGCGAGACCCAGTACTTC. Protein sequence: CAWSPPGRETQYF.

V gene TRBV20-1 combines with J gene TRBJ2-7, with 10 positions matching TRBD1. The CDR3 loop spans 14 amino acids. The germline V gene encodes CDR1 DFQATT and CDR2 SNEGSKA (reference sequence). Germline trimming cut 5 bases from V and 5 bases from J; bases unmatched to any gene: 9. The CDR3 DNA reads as TGCAGTGCTTACCCCGGGACAGGGGAAGACGAGCAGTACTTC. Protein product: CSAYPGTGEDEQYF.

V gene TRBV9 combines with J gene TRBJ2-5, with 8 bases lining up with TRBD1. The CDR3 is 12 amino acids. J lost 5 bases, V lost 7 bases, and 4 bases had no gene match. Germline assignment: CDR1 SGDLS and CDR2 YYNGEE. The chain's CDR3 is CASQGAGETQYF. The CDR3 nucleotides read TGTGCCAGCCAGGGGGCTGGTGAGACCCAGTACTTC.

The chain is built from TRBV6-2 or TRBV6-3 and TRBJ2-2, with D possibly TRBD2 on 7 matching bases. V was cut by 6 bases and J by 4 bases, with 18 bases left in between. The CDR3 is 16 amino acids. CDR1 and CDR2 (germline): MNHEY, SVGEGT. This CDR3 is CASRFGGLAFTGELFF. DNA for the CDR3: TGTGCCAGCAGATTCGGGGGGCTGGCCTTCACCGGGGAGCTGTTTTTT.